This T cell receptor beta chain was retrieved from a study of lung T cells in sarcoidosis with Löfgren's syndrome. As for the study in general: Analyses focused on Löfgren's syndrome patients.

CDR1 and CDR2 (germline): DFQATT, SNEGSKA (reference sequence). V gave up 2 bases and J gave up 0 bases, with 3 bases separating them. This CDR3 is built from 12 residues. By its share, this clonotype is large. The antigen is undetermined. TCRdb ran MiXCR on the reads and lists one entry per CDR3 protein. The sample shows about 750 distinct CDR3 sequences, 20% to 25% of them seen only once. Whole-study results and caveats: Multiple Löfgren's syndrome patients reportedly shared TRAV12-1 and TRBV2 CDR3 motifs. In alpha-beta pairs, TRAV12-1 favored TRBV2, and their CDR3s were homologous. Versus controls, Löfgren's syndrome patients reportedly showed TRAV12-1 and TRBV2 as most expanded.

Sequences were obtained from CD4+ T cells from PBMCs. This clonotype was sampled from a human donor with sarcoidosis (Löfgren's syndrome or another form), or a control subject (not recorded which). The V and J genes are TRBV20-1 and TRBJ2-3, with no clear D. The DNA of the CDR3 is TGCAGTGCTAGAACCAGCACAGATACGCAGTATTTT. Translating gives CSARTSTDTQYF.